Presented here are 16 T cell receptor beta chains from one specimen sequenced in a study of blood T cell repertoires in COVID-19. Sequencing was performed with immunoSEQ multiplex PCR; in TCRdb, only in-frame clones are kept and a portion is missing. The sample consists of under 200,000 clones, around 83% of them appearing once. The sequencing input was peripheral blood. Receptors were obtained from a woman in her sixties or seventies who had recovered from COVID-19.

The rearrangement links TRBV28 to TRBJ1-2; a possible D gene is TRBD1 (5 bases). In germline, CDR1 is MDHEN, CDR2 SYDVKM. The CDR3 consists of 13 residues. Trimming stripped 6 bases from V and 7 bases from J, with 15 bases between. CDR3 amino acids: CASRPREQVGYTF. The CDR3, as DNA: TGTGCCAGCAGACCCAGGGAACAGGTTGGCTACACCTTC.

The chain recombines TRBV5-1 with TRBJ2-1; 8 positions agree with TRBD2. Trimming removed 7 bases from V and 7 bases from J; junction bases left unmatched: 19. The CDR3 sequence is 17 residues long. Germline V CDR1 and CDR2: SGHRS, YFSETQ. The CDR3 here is CASRRGERQVNGNEQFF. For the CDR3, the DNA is TGCGCCAGCCGGCGGGGGGAAAGACAGGTAAACGGTAATGAGCAGTTCTTC.

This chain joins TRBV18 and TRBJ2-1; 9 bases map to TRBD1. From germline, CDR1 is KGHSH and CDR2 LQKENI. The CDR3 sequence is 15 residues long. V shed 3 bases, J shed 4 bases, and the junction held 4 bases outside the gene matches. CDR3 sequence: CASSPGQGLYNEQFF. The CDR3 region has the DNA TGTGCCAGCTCACCGGGACAGGGCCTATACAATGAGCAGTTCTTC.

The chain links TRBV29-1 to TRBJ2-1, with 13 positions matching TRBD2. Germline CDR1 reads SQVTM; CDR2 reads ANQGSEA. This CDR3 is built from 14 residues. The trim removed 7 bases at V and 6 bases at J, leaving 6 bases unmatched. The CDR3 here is CSARTSGSPNEQFF. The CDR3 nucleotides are TGCAGCGCCCGGACTAGCGGGAGTCCCAATGAGCAGTTCTTC.

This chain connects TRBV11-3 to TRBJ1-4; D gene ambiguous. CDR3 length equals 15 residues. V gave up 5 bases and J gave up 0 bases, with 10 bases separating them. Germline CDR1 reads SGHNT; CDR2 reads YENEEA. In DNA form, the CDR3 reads TGTGCCAGCAGCGAAGGCGGAACAACTAATGAAAAACTGTTTTTT. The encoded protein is CASSEGGTTNEKLFF.

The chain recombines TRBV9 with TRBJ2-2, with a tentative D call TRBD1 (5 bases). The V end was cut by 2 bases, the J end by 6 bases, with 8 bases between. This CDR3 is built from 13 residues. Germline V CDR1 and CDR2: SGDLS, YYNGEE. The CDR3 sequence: CASSVAGSGELFF. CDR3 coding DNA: TGTGCCAGCAGCGTGGCAGGGTCCGGGGAGCTGTTTTTT.

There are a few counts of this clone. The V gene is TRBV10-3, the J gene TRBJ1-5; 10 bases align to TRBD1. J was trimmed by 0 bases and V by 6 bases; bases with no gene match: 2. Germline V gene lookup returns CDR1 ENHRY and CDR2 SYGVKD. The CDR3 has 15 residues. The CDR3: CAISRTGGSNQPQHF. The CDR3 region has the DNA TGTGCCATCAGCCGGACAGGGGGTAGCAATCAGCCCCAGCATTTT.

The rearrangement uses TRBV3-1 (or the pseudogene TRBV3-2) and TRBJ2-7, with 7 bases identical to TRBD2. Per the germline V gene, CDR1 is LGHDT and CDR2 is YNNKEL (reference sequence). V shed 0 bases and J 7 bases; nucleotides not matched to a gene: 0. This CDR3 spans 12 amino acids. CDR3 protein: CASSQEGGEQYF. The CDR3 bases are TGTGCCAGCAGCCAAGAGGGGGGGGAGCAGTACTTC.

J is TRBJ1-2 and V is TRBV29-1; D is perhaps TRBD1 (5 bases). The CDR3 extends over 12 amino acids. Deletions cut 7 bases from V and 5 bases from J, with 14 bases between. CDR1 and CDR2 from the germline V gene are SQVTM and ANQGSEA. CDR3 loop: CSAPLGGYGYTF. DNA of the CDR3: TGCAGCGCTCCCCTGGGGGGATATGGCTACACCTTC.

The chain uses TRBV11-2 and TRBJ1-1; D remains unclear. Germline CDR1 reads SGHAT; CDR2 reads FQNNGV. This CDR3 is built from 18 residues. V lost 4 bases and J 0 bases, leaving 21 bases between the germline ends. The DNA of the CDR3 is TGTGCCAGCAGCTCCCCGTCGGGAGGGTTCCCTATGAACACTGAAGCTTTCTTT. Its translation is CASSSPSGGFPMNTEAFF.

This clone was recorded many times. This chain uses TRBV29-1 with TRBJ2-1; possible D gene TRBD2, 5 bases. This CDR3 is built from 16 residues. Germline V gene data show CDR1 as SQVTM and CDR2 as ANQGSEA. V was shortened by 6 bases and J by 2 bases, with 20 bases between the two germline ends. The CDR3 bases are TGCAGCGTCACCGGGTTTTCGAGCGGCACCTACAATGAGCAGTTCTTC. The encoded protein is CSVTGFSSGTYNEQFF.

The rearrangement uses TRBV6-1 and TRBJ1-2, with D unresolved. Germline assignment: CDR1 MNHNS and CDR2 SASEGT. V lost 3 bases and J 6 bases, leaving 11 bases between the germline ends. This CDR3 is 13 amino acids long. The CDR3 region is CASSDRPGNGYTF. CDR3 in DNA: TGTGCCAGCAGTGACCGACCGGGGAATGGCTACACCTTC.

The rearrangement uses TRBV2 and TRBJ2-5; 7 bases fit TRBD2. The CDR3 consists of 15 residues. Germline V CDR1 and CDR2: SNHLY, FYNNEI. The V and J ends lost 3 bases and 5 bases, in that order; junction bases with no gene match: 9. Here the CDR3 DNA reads TGTGCCAGCAGTGACTGGGGGAGGGCCGTCGAGACCCAGTACTTC. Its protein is CASSDWGRAVETQYF.

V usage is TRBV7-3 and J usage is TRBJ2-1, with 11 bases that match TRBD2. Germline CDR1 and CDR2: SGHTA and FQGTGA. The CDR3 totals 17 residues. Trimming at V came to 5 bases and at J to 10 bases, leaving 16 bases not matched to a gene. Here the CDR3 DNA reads TGTGCCAGCAGCCCCCGGGGTAGCGGGAGGGTGGTGGGAGAGCAGTTCTTC. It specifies CASSPRGSGRVVGEQFF.

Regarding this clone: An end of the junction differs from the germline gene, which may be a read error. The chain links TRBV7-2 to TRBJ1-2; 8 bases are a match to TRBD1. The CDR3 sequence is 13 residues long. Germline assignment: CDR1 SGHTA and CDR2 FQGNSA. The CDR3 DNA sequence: TGTGCCAGCAGCCCCCGGGACAGGCTGATCAGCCCCTTC. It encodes CASSPRDRLISPF.

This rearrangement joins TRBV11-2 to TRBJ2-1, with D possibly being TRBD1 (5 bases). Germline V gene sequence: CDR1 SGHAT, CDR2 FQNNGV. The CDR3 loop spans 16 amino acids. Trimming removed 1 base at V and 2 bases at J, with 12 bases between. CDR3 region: CASSLVLAGPYNEQFF. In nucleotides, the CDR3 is TGTGCCAGCAGCTTAGTTTTGGCAGGGCCCTACAATGAGCAGTTCTTC.